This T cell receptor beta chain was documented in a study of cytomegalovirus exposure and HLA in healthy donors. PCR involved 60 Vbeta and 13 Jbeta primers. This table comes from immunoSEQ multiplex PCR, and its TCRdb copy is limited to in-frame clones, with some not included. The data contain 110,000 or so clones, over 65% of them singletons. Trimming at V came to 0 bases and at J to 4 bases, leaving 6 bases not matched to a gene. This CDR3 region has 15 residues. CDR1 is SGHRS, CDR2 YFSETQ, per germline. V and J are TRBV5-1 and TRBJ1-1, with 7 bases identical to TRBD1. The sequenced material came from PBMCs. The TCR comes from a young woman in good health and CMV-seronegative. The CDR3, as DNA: TGCGCCAGCAGCTTGGCCCCAGGGGGTGGCACTGAAGCTTTCTTT. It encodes CASSLAPGGGTEAFF.